These 28 T cell receptor beta chains were all obtained from the same sample, sequenced in a study of beta chain features in type 1 diabetes. Reverse transcribing all isolated RNA meant expressed TCRB transcripts were sequenced. Clones were read by immunoSEQ multiplex PCR, and TCRdb kept only the in-frame ones, dropping some. This sample has 430,000 or so clones, with roughly 11% found just once. Sequencing was done on a sample of naive CD4+ T cells from blood. The source of these receptors is a woman aged 18-35 years in good health.

This clone has just a few counts. The chain employs TRBV10-3 and TRBJ2-7, with 15 bases identical to TRBD2. The J segment lost 3 bases and the V segment lost 4 bases, leaving 10 bases of the junction unmatched. Germline-derived CDR1 and CDR2 are ENHRY and SYGVKD. The CDR3 has 18 residues. In DNA, the CDR3 is TGTGCCATCAGTGTCCCGGGACTAGCGGGAGGTGTGAGCTACGAGCAGTACTTC. Translating gives CAISVPGLAGGVSYEQYF.

This clone was found a few times. V usage is TRBV14 and J usage is TRBJ2-7; D unresolved. V shed 4 bases and J shed 3 bases, with 10 bases lying between them. Germline CDR1 is SGHDN and CDR2 is FVKESK. This CDR3 region has 13 residues. This CDR3 reads CASSPRRYYEQYF. Written as DNA, the CDR3 is TGTGCCAGCAGCCCCAGGAGATACTACGAGCAGTACTTC.

This clone was detected a few times. The V and J genes are TRBV5-1 and TRBJ2-3; 7 bases line up with TRBD1. Germline V gene data show CDR1 as SGHRS and CDR2 as YFSETQ. Losses at the gene ends were 4 bases for V and 2 bases for J; bases not matched to a gene: 10. The CDR3 totals 16 residues. Written as DNA, the CDR3 is TGCGCCAGCAGCCTAGGGACAGAACTCTCCACAGATACGCAGTATTTT. As protein: CASSLGTELSTDTQYF.

This clone has only a few counts. The chain recombines TRBV29-1 with TRBJ2-1; 12 nucleotides align to TRBD2. This CDR3 is 17 amino acids long. V lost 7 bases to trimming and J lost 2 bases; unmatched junction nucleotides: 12. In germline, CDR1 is SQVTM, CDR2 ANQGSEA. Here the CDR3 DNA reads TGCAGCGCCCCGGGCGCTAGCGGGAGGGAAACCTACAATGAGCAGTTCTTC. As protein: CSAPGASGRETYNEQFF.

The J gene is TRBJ2-5, the V gene TRBV29-1; 7 nucleotides align to TRBD1. The CDR3 sequence is 12 residues long. J lost 1 base, V lost 6 bases, and 2 bases had no gene match. CDR1 is SQVTM and CDR2 is ANQGSEA in the germline V gene. CDR3 DNA: TGCAGCGTCCACAGGGGCCAAGAGACCCAGTACTTC. This encodes CSVHRGQETQYF.

This clone appeared a few times. The genes are TRBV29-1 and TRBJ1-4; D is ambiguous. V was trimmed by 4 bases and J by 4 bases, leaving 13 bases between them. The CDR3 has 14 amino acids. The germline V gene encodes CDR1 SQVTM and CDR2 ANQGSEA. The CDR3 here is CSVVLTRRNEKLFF. The CDR3 bases are TGCAGCGTTGTTTTAACACGGCGTAATGAAAAACTGTTTTTT.

This clone was seen only a few times. The rearrangement joins TRBV5-1 to TRBJ2-5, with D perhaps assigned TRBD1 or TRBD2 (5 bases each). Trimming stripped 5 bases from V and 1 base from J, with 12 bases between. CDR3 length equals 14 residues. Germline CDR1 and CDR2: SGHRS and YFSETQ. The CDR3 here is CASRGSGTQETQYF. In DNA, the CDR3 is TGCGCCAGCAGGGGTTCCGGGACCCAAGAGACCCAGTACTTC.

This clone appeared a few times. This rearrangement joins TRBV27 to TRBJ2-5; 8 bases match TRBD1. V was clipped by 3 bases and J by 5 bases; unmatched bases: 11. Germline loops: CDR1 MNHEY, CDR2 SMNVEV (reference sequence). CDR3 length: 16 residues. In DNA, the CDR3 is TGTGCCAGCAGTTTCCTCGGACAGGGAACAAGGGAGACCCAGTACTTC. The encoded protein is CASSFLGQGTRETQYF.

This chain joins TRBV4-3 and TRBJ2-1; D may be TRBD1 (6 bases). This CDR3 is 17 amino acids long. V lost 0 bases to trimming and J lost 6 bases, with 18 bases between them. Germline V gene lookup returns CDR1 LGHNA and CDR2 YSLEER. The CDR3 sequence is CASSQEWWTASSNEQFF. Written as DNA, the CDR3 is TGCGCCAGCAGCCAAGAGTGGTGGACAGCGTCAAGCAATGAGCAGTTCTTC.

This clone was seen more than once but under ten times. The chain is built from TRBV9 and TRBJ2-7; TRBD2 aligns across 7 bases. The CDR3 extends over 14 amino acids. Unmatched junction bases numbered 8, after V lost 4 bases and J lost 4 bases. Germline V gives CDR1 SGDLS, CDR2 YYNGEE. The CDR3 sequence: CASSLREVPYEQYF. CDR3 nucleotide sequence: TGTGCCAGCAGCCTCCGGGAGGTTCCATACGAGCAGTACTTC.

The genes are TRBV9 and TRBJ2-1, with 7 bases that match TRBD2. Trimming removed 0 bases from V and 5 bases from J; junction bases left unmatched: 5. Germline CDR1 is SGDLS and CDR2 is YYNGEE. The CDR3 consists of 15 residues. The CDR3, as DNA: TGTGCCAGCAGCGTAGGGCGTCGGGGGGACAATGAGCAGTTCTTC. Its protein product is CASSVGRRGDNEQFF.

The rearrangement uses TRBV9 and TRBJ1-4; a possible D gene is TRBD1 (5 bases). This CDR3 region has 14 residues. V lost 3 bases to trimming and J lost 5 bases, with 11 bases between them. Per germline, CDR1 SGDLS and CDR2 YYNGEE. The CDR3 nucleotides read TGTGCCAGCAGCGACGGGACGTCAAATGAAAAACTGTTTTTT. Translation: CASSDGTSNEKLFF.

The J gene is TRBJ2-1, the V gene TRBV27; tentatively, D is TRBD1 (6 bases). From germline, CDR1 is MNHEY and CDR2 SMNVEV (reference sequence). Trimming left V 4 bases short and J 6 bases short, with 16 bases between. This CDR3 is built from 15 residues. CDR3 residues: CASSSTGQKTNEQFF. In DNA form, the CDR3 reads TGTGCCAGCAGTTCCACCGGACAGAAGACCAATGAGCAGTTCTTC.

The chain links TRBV6-5 to TRBJ1-1; tentative D call: TRBD1 (5 bases). The V gene's germline CDR1 is MNHEY and CDR2 SVGAGI. V was shortened by 0 bases and J by 7 bases, with 12 bases between the two germline ends. This CDR3 region has 14 residues. CDR3 in amino acids: CASSYSIWRGEAFF. As DNA, the CDR3 is TGTGCCAGCAGTTACTCGATTTGGAGGGGTGAAGCTTTCTTT.

This clone was observed a few times. The chain recombines TRBV7-9 with TRBJ2-1, with D hard to call. This CDR3 comprises 14 residues. V dropped 7 bases and J dropped 1 base, with 11 bases sitting between them. Germline V CDR1 and CDR2: SEHNR, FQNEAQ (reference sequence). This CDR3 is CASMRPVSYNEQFF. The CDR3 nucleotides read TGTGCCAGCATGAGACCAGTGTCCTACAATGAGCAGTTCTTC.

This chain links TRBV4-1 with TRBJ2-2, with D perhaps matching TRBD1 (5 bases). This CDR3 is 14 amino acids long. Germline V gives CDR1 MGHRA, CDR2 YSYEKL. V was shortened by 4 bases and J by 5 bases, with 11 bases between the two germline ends. The CDR3 sequence is CASSPIGVTGELFF. The CDR3 coding sequence is TGCGCCAGCAGCCCGATAGGGGTTACCGGGGAGCTGTTTTTT.

In this sample, this clone turned up a few times. V gene TRBV12-5 combines with J gene TRBJ2-7, with D tentatively TRBD1 (6 bases). Germline V lookup: CDR1 LGHNT, CDR2 FRNRAP. The V gene lost 2 bases and the J gene lost 2 bases, with 13 bases spanning the gap. The CDR3 spans 15 residues. The CDR3 sequence: CASGLPRQATYEQYF. In nucleotides, the CDR3 is TGTGCTAGTGGTTTGCCCAGACAGGCAACCTACGAGCAGTACTTC.

This clone was recorded at least ten times. The chain combines TRBV28 with TRBJ2-5, with unresolved D. The CDR3 is 16 amino acids. Germline V CDR1 and CDR2: MDHEN, SYDVKM. The V gene lost 6 bases and the J gene lost 9 bases, with 26 bases spanning the gap. The CDR3 protein is CASSPSARRMDRSQYF. CDR3 bases: TGTGCCAGCAGCCCTTCTGCCAGGCGCATGGATCGGTCCCAGTACTTC.

V gene TRBV29-1 combines with J gene TRBJ1-1; D unresolved. Trimming took off 7 bases at V and 3 bases at J, with 6 bases between the two ends. The CDR3 has 10 residues. CDR1 SQVTM and CDR2 ANQGSEA come from the germline V gene. The CDR3 DNA follows: TGCAGCGGCCGGGACACTGAAGCTTTCTTT. The encoded protein is CSGRDTEAFF.

The chain has TRBV29-1 and TRBJ2-3; 9 bases are shared with TRBD2. Germline V gene sequence: CDR1 SQVTM, CDR2 ANQGSEA. V lost 4 bases to trimming and J lost 14 bases; unmatched junction nucleotides: 10. This CDR3 spans 12 amino acids. CDR3 nucleotides: TGCAGCGTTGGGCTTAGCGGGAGCCGTGGGTATTTT. Amino acid sequence: CSVGLSGSRGYF.

Turning to this clone: The sample contains more than one DNA sequence encoding this CDR3. The genes are TRBV5-1 and TRBJ2-1; the D is unclear. The CDR3 is 13 amino acids. CDR1 is SGHRS and CDR2 is YFSETQ in the germline V gene. V was trimmed by 0 bases and J by 4 bases, leaving 5 bases between them. The CDR3 spells CASSLGSYNEQFF. The CDR3, as DNA: TGCGCCAGCAGCTTGGGATCATACAATGAGCAGTTCTTC.

Only a few counts were recorded for this clone. The CDR3 nucleotides are TGCGCCAGCAGTCCGGGACAGTCATATTCACCCCTCCACTTT. Its translation is CASSPGQSYSPLHF. This chain links TRBV5-1 with TRBJ1-6, with TRBD1 identical over 7 bases. J lost 8 bases, V lost 5 bases, and 7 bases had no gene match. Germline loops: CDR1 SGHRS, CDR2 YFSETQ. This CDR3 region has 14 residues.

This clone was detected only a few times. The chain combines TRBV14 with TRBJ2-3, with no clear D. Germline V gene data show CDR1 as SGHDN and CDR2 as FVKESK. The V and J ends lost 1 base and 1 base respectively, with 15 bases between them. The CDR3 is 17 residues long. The CDR3 DNA is TGTGCCAGCAGCCAAGGACTGAGGAGTTCGGGCACAGATACGCAGTATTTT. This codes for CASSQGLRSSGTDTQYF.

This clone has at least ten counts. V and J are TRBV29-1 and TRBJ1-1, with 8 bases identical to TRBD1. The germline V gene has CDR1 SQVTM and CDR2 ANQGSEA. Unmatched junction bases numbered 7, after V lost 5 bases and J lost 2 bases. The CDR3 sequence is 14 residues long. This CDR3 reads CSVTAGGLNTEAFF. The DNA of the CDR3 is TGCAGCGTTACCGCAGGGGGCCTCAACACTGAAGCTTTCTTT.

As for this clone: Other DNA variants within this sample encode the same CDR3. The rearrangement joins TRBV2 to TRBJ1-5; no clear D gene. The CDR3 has 13 amino acids. From germline, CDR1 is SNHLY and CDR2 FYNNEI. V lost 3 bases to trimming and J lost 5 bases, with 8 bases between them. In DNA, the CDR3 is TGTGCCAGCAGTGATCGAAGGGATCAGCCCCAGCATTTT. This gives the protein CASSDRRDQPQHF.

The rearrangement joins TRBV7-9 to TRBJ2-3; D may be TRBD2 (5 bases). This CDR3 contains 14 residues. Deletions cut 5 bases from V and 0 bases from J, with 9 bases between. Germline V gene data show CDR1 as SEHNR and CDR2 as FQNEAQ (reference sequence). The CDR3 region is CASSQSGSTDTQYF. DNA for the CDR3: TGTGCCAGCAGCCAGTCGGGGAGCACAGATACGCAGTATTTT.

There are a few counts of this clone. The chain links TRBV30 to TRBJ2-1; D ambiguous. This CDR3 has 13 residues. Germline CDR1 GTSNPN, CDR2 SVGIG (reference sequence). V lost 2 bases, J lost 8 bases, and 13 bases lay in between. The CDR3 sequence is CAWSRAVVDEQFF. DNA for the CDR3: TGTGCCTGGAGTCGGGCCGTAGTAGATGAGCAGTTCTTC.

This clone was picked up a small number of times. The rearrangement joins TRBV6-6 to TRBJ2-1; 8 positions agree with TRBD2. Per the germline V gene, CDR1 is MNHNY and CDR2 is SVGAGI (reference sequence). The CDR3 runs to 16 residues. After removal of 5 bases from V and 12 bases from J, the junction contained 18 bases not matched to a gene. CDR3 DNA sequence: TGTGCCAGCAGTGACTTACTAGCGGACAGCCTCACTTGGCAGTTCTTC. Amino acids: CASSDLLADSLTWQFF.